Sequencing of this TCR beta chain was carried out in a study of lymphopenia after photon versus proton radiotherapy. This clone showed up just once. No antigen is known for it. Whole-study results and caveats: Larger post-nadir TCR diversity loss correlated inversely with survival in deceased patients. Post-nadir diversity loss with photons came from oligoclonal expansion, particularly CD8+ Temra cells.

TCRdb keeps only in-frame clones here, not all; method: immunoSEQ multiplex PCR. Among 60,000 or so clones listed, 75% to 90% were seen once. This receptor was identified in a man aged 35 to 55 with gastric cancer. Specimen: peripheral blood, collected from a patient treated with photon-based radiotherapy.

CDR3 sequence reads: CASSLEDGRQYF. The CDR3 nucleotides are TGTGCCAGCAGCTTAGAGGACGGGCGGCAGTACTTC. This sequence joins TRBV11-2 and TRBJ2-7; D is ambiguous. This CDR3 spans 12 amino acids. V lost 0 bases and J 9 bases, leaving 9 bases between the germline ends. CDR1 is SGHAT, CDR2 FQNNGV, per germline.